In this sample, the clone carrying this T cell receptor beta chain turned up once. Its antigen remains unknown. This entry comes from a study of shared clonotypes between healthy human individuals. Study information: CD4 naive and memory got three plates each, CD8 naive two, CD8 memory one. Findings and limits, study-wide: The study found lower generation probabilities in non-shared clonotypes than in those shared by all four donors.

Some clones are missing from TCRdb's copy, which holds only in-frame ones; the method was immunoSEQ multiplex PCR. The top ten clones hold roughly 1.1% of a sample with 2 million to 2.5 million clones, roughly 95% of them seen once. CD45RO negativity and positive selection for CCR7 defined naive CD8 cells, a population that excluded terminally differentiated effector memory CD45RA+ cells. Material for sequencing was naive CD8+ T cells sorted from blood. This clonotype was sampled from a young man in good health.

CDR3 loop: CASSLLWDEQYF. CDR3 nucleotides: TGTGCCAGCAGCTTGCTGTGGGACGAGCAGTACTTC. The rearrangement joins TRBV11-2 to TRBJ2-7; D remains ambiguous. The CDR3 covers 12 residues. The germline CDR1 and CDR2 sequences are SGHAT and FQNNGV. The V and J ends lost 3 bases and 5 bases respectively, with 8 bases between them.